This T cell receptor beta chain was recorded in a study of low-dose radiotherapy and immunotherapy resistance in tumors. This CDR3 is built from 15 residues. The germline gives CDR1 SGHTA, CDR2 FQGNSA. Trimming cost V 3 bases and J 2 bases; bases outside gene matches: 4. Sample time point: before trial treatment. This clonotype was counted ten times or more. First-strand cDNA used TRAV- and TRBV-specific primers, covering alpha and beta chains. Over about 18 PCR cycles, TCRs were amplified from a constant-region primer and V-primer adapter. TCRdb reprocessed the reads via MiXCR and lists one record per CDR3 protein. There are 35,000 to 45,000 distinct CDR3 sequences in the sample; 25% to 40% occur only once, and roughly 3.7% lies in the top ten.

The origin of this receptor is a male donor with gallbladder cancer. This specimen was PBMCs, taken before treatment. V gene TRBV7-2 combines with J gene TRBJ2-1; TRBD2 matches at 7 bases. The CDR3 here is CASSLGGSPYNEQFF. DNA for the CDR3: TGTGCCAGCAGCTTGGGCGGGAGTCCCTACAATGAGCAGTTCTTC.